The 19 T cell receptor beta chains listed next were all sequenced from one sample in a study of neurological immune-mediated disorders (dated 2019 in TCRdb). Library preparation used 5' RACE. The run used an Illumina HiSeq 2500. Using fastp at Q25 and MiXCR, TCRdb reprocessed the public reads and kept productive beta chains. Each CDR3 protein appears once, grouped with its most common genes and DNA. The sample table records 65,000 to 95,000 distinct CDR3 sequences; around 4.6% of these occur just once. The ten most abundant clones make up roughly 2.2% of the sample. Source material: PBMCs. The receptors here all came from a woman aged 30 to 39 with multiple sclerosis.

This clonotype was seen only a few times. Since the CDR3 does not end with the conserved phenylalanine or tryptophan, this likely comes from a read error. CDR3 sequence (DNA): TGTGCCACCAGCAGATCCCAACAGGGTGGCTATGGCTACACCAAC. It specifies CATSRSQQGGYGYTN. The chain couples TRBV15 to TRBJ1-2; D is possibly TRBD1 (6 bases). Trimming shortened V by 2 bases and J by 4 bases, and 14 bases separated the two germline ends. CDR1 LNHNV and CDR2 YYDKDF come from the germline V gene (reference sequence). The CDR3 is made up of 15 amino acids.

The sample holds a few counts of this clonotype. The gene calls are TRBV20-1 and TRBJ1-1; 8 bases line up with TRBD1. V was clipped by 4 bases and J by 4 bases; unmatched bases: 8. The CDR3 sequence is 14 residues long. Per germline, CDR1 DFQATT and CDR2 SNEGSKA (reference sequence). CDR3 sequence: CSAKAGGSGTEAFF. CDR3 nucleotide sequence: TGCAGTGCTAAAGCAGGGGGCTCCGGCACTGAAGCTTTCTTT.

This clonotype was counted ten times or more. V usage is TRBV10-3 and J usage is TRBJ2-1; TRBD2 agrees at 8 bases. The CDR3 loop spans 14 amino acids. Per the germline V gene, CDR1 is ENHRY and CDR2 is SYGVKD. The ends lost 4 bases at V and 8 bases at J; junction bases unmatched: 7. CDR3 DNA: TGTGCCATCAGTGGGACTAGCAGGCCGCATGAGCAGTTCTTC. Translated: CAISGTSRPHEQFF.

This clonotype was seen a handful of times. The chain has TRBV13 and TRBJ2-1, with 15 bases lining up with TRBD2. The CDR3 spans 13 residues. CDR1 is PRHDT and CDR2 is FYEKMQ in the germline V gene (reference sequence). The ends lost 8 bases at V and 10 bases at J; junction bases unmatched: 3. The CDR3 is CASGLAGGKEQFF. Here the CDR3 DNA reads TGTGCCAGCGGACTAGCGGGAGGGAAAGAGCAGTTCTTC.

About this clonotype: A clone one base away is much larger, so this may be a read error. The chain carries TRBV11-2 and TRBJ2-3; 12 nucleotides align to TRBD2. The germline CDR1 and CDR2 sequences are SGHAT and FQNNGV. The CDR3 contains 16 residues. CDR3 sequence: CVSSLGLAGTTDTQYF. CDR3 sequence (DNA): TGTGTCAGCAGCTTAGGACTAGCGGGGACCACAGATACGCAGTATTTT. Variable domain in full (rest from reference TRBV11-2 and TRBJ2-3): EAGVAQSPRYKIIEKRQSVAFWCNPISGHATLYWYQQILGQGPKLLIQFQNNGVVDDSQLPKDRFSAERLKGVDSTLKIQPAKLEDSAVYLCVSSLGLAGTTDTQYFGPGTRLTVL.

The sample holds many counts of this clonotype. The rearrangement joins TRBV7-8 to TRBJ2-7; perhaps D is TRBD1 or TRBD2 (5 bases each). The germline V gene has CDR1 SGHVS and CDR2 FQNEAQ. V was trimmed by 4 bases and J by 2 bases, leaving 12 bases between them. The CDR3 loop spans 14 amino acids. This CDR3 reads CASSSPGRPYEQYF. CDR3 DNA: TGTGCCAGCAGCTCTCCGGGACGACCCTACGAGCAGTACTTC.

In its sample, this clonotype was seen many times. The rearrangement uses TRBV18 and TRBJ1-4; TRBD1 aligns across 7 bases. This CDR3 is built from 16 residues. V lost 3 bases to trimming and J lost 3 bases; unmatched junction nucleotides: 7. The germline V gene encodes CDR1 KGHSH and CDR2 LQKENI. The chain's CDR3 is CASSPTGNNPNEKLFF. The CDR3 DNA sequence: TGTGCCAGCTCACCGACAGGGAACAATCCTAATGAAAAACTGTTTTTT.

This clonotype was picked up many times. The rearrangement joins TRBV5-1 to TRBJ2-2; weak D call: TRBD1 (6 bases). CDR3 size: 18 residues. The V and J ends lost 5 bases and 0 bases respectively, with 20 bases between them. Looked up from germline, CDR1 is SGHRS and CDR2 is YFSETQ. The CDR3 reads CASRRPGHKISNTGELFF. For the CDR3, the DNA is TGCGCCAGCAGACGGCCGGGACACAAGATCTCGAACACCGGGGAGCTGTTTTTT.

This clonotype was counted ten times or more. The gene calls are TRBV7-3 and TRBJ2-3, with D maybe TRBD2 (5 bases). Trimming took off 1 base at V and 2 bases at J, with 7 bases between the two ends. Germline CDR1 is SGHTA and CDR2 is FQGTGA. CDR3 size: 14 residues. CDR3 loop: CASSLNGVTDTQYF. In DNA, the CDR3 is TGTGCCAGCAGCTTAAACGGGGTCACAGATACGCAGTATTTT.

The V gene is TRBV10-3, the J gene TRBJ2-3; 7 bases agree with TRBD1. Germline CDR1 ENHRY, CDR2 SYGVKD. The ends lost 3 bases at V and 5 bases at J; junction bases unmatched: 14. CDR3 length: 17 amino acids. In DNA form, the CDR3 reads TGTGCCATCAGTGATTCCCACCGACAGGGTCAAAAAGATACGCAGTATTTT. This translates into CAISDSHRQGQKDTQYF.

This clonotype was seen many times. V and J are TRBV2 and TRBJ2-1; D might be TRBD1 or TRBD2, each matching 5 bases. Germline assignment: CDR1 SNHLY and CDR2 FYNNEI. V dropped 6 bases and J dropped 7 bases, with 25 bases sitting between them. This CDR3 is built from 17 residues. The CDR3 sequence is CASRRDSGTLISNEQFF. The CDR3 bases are TGTGCCAGCAGGAGGGATTCTGGGACCCTCATATCTAATGAGCAGTTCTTC.

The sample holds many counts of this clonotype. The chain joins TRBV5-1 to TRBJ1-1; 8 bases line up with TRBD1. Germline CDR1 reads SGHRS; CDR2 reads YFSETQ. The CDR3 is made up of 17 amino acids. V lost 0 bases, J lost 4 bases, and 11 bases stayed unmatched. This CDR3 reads CASSLGAGGEFSTEAFF. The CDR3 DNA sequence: TGCGCCAGCAGCTTGGGGGCAGGGGGCGAGTTCAGCACTGAAGCTTTCTTT.

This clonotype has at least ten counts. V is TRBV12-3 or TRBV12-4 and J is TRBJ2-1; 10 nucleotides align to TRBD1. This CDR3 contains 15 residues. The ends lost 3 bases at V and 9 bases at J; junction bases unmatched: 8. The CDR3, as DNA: TGTGCCAGCAGTTTTAGGGACAGGGGTAGGGGTGAGCAGTTCTTC. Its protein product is CASSFRDRGRGEQFF.

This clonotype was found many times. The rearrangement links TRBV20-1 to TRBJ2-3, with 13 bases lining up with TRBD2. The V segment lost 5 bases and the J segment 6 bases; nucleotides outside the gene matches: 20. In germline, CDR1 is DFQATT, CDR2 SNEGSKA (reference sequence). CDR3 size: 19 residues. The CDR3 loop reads CSARPHRLAGGIPGDTQYF. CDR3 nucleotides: TGCAGTGCTCGACCCCACAGACTAGCGGGGGGTATACCGGGGGATACGCAGTATTTT.

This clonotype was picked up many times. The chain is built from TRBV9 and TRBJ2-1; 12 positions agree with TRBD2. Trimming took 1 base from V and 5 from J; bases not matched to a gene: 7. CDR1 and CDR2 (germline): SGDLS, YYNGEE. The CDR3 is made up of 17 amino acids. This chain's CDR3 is CASSVRLRTSGDNEQFF. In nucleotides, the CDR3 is TGTGCCAGCAGCGTAAGGTTACGGACTAGCGGGGACAATGAGCAGTTCTTC.

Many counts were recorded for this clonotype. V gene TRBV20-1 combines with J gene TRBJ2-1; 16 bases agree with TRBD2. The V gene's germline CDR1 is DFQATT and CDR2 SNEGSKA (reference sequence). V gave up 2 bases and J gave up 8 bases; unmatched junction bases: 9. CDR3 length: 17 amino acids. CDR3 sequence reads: CSARNPPGTSGRDEQFF. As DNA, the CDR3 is TGCAGTGCTAGAAACCCCCCCGGGACTAGCGGGAGGGATGAGCAGTTCTTC.

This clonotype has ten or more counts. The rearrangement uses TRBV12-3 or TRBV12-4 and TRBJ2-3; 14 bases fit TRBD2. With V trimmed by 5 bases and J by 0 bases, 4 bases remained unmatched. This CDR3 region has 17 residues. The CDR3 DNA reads TGTGCCAGCAGTCTCAGACTAGCGGGGGGGAGCACAGATACGCAGTATTTT. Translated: CASSLRLAGGSTDTQYF.

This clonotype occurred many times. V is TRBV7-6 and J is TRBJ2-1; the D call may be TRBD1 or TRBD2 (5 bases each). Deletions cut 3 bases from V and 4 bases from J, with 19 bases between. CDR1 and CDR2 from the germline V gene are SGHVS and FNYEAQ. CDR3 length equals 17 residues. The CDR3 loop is CASSLGVGVGSYNEQFF. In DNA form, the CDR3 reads TGTGCCAGCAGCTTGGGGGTCGGGGTAGGATCGTACAATGAGCAGTTCTTC.

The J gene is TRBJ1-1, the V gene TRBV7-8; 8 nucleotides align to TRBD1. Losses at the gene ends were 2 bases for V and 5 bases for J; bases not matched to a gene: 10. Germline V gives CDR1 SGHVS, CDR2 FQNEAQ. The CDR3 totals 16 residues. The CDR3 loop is CASSLTSGQGWTEAFF. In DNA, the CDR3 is TGTGCCAGCAGCTTAACCTCCGGACAGGGATGGACTGAAGCTTTCTTT. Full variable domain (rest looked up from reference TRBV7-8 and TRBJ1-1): GAGVSQSPRYKVAKRGQDVALRCDPISGHVSLFWYQQALGQGPEFLTYFQNEAQLDKSGLPSDRFFAERPEGSVSTLKIQRTQQEDSAVYLCASSLTSGQGWTEAFFGQGTRLTVV.